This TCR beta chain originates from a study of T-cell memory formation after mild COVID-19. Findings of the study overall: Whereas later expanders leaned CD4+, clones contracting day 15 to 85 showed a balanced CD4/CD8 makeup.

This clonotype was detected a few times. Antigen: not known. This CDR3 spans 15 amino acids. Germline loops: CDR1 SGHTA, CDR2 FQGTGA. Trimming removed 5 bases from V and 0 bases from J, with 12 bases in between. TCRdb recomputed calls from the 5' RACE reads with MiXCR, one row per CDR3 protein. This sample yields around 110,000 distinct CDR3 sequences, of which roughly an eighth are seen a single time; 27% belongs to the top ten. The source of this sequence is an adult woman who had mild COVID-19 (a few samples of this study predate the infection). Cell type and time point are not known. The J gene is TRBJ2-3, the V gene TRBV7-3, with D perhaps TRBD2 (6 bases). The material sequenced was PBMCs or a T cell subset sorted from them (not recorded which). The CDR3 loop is CASSPGVSSTDTQYF. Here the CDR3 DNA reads TGTGCCAGCAGCCCGGGGGTTTCTAGCACAGATACGCAGTATTTT.